This entry lists 27 T cell receptor beta chains sequenced from one sample in a study of CD8+ T cells in alopecia areata. Treatment in this sample: oral pan-JAK inhibitor, 5-10 mg twice daily. Alopecia areata patients had lesional scalp punch biopsies and peripheral blood taken from them. Extracted RNA was reverse transcribed, and the resulting cDNA served as sequencing template. The assay was immunoSEQ multiplex PCR, and TCRdb's table has in-frame clones only and misses some. This repertoire shows around 4,800 clones, less than 65% found once; its top ten account for roughly 10%. Material: skin, obtained at approximately week 36, from a patient treated with tofacitinib. The receptor source for this set is a human donor with alopecia areata.

J is TRBJ1-1 and V is TRBV14, with D maybe TRBD1 (6 bases). Trimming cost V 6 bases and J 1 base, with 9 bases left between them. The germline V gene has CDR1 SGHDN and CDR2 FVKESK. This CDR3 region has 13 residues. CDR3 residues: CASSPTGNTEAFF. The CDR3 DNA reads TGTGCCAGCAGTCCGACAGGGAACACTGAAGCTTTCTTT.

This chain uses TRBV13 with TRBJ2-1; D might be TRBD2 (5 bases). The CDR3 consists of 14 residues. V shed 6 bases and J shed 5 bases, with 14 bases lying between them. CDR1 is PRHDT, CDR2 FYEKMQ, per germline (reference sequence). CDR3 loop: CASRPERANNEQFF. The CDR3, as DNA: TGTGCCAGCAGACCCGAGAGGGCTAACAATGAGCAGTTCTTC.

The gene calls are TRBV10-3 and TRBJ2-2; TRBD2 is a possible D gene (7 bases). V was shortened by 4 bases and J by 6 bases, with 12 bases between the two germline ends. The CDR3 sequence is 14 residues long. Germline assignment: CDR1 ENHRY and CDR2 SYGVKD. The CDR3: CAISGEGGAGELFF. In DNA, the CDR3 is TGTGCCATCAGTGGGGAAGGGGGGGCCGGGGAGCTGTTTTTT.

In nucleotides, the CDR3 is TGTGCCAGCGGCGGGAGTCGGTACGAGCAGTACTTC. Its translation is CASGGSRYEQYF. The rearrangement links TRBV2 to TRBJ2-7, with TRBD2 identical over 7 bases. Trimming removed 8 bases from V and 4 bases from J; junction bases left unmatched: 5. The CDR3 sequence is 12 residues long. CDR1 is SNHLY and CDR2 is FYNNEI in the germline V gene.

This clone was observed a handful of times. The chain joins TRBV28 to TRBJ2-4, with D hard to call. V was clipped by 5 bases and J by 7 bases, with 12 bases between them. This CDR3 comprises 13 residues. CDR1 MDHEN and CDR2 SYDVKM come from the germline V gene. CDR3 loop: CASSRPPTNIQYF. CDR3 bases: TGTGCCAGCAGTCGCCCCCCCACTAACATTCAGTACTTC.

This chain joins TRBV9 and TRBJ2-1; no clear D gene. The CDR3 loop spans 12 amino acids. The V gene lost 3 bases and the J gene lost 8 bases, with 9 bases spanning the gap. The germline V gene has CDR1 SGDLS and CDR2 YYNGEE. CDR3 amino acids: CASSGLVDEQFF. The CDR3 region has the DNA TGTGCCAGCAGCGGGCTGGTTGATGAGCAGTTCTTC. Variable domain in full (rest from reference TRBV9 and TRBJ2-1): DSGVTQTPKHLITATGQRVTLRCSPRSGDLSVYWYQQSLDQGLQFLIQYYNGEERAKGNILERFSAQQFPDLHSELNLSSLELGDSALYFCASSGLVDEQFFGPGTRLTVL.

By share, this clone ranks as large. CDR3 DNA: TGTGCCAGCAGCCTAAGACAGGGTGTCCAAAACATTCAGTACTTC. This sequence encodes CASSLRQGVQNIQYF. The chain couples TRBV5-8 to TRBJ2-4; 7 nucleotides align to TRBD1. V lost 4 bases to trimming and J lost 5 bases; unmatched junction nucleotides: 9. The CDR3 length is 15 residues. Germline V gene lookup returns CDR1 SGHTS and CDR2 YDEGEE.

This clone was detected only a few times. V gene TRBV7-2 combines with J gene TRBJ2-7; tentatively, D is TRBD1 (6 bases). The germline V and J ends were trimmed by 5 bases and 3 bases, with 14 bases remaining between them. Germline V gene lookup returns CDR1 SGHTA and CDR2 FQGNSA. The CDR3 is 14 amino acids. The CDR3 bases are TGTGCCAGCAGCGCAGGGGCCCCCCTCTACGAGCAGTACTTC. It specifies CASSAGAPLYEQYF.

This clone was recorded once. V usage is TRBV29-1 and J usage is TRBJ1-1, with D possibly matching TRBD1 (6 bases). V dropped 6 bases and J dropped 4 bases, with 12 bases sitting between them. Germline lookup yields CDR1 SQVTM and CDR2 ANQGSEA. There are 12 residues in the CDR3. For the CDR3, the DNA is TGCAGCGTCGTGACAGGTTTCACTGAAGCTTTCTTT. Translation gives CSVVTGFTEAFF.

A note on this clone: The sample contains more than one DNA sequence encoding this CDR3. V is TRBV2 and J is TRBJ2-1; D is undetermined. V lost 2 bases and J 9 bases, leaving 8 bases between the germline ends. Germline V lookup: CDR1 SNHLY, CDR2 FYNNEI. This CDR3 is built from 12 residues. The CDR3: CASSEWGVEQFF. CDR3 DNA: TGTGCCAGCAGTGAATGGGGTGTTGAGCAGTTCTTC.

The genes are TRBV10-1 and TRBJ2-1; D is perhaps TRBD1 (6 bases). Trimming took off 5 bases at V and 10 bases at J, with 12 bases between the two ends. Germline assignment: CDR1 WNHNN and CDR2 SYGVQD (reference sequence). The CDR3 has 12 amino acids. The CDR3 nucleotides are TGCGCCAGCAGTAGGGGGTCTGCCGAGCAGTTCTTC. Protein product: CASSRGSAEQFF.

The V call is TRBV7-6, the J call TRBJ2-7; either TRBD1 or TRBD2 may supply D (5 bases each). The germline CDR1 and CDR2 sequences are SGHVS and FNYEAQ. Trimming shortened V by 1 base and J by 7 bases, and 17 bases separated the two germline ends. The CDR3 has 15 amino acids. CDR3 DNA: TGTGCCAGCAGCTTAGAGACAGACCCATCGGGAGAGCAGTACTTC. This gives the protein CASSLETDPSGEQYF.

V usage is TRBV7-3 and J usage is TRBJ2-1; 11 positions match TRBD2. The CDR3 spans 16 residues. The J segment lost 4 bases and the V segment lost 5 bases, leaving 7 bases of the junction unmatched. Germline V gene data show CDR1 as SGHTA and CDR2 as FQGTGA. The CDR3 spells CASSLQLAGAYNEQFF. In nucleotides, the CDR3 is TGTGCCAGCAGCCTCCAACTAGCGGGAGCGTACAATGAGCAGTTCTTC. The entire variable domain, with the rest obtained from reference TRBV7-3 and TRBJ2-1, is as follows: GAGVSQTPSNKVTEKGKYVELRCDPISGHTALYWYRQSLGQGPEFLIYFQGTGAADDSGLPNDRFFAVRPEGSVSTLKIQRTERGDSAVYLCASSLQLAGAYNEQFFGPGTRLTVL.

The rearrangement links TRBV18 to TRBJ2-1; a weak D match, TRBD2 (5 bases). CDR1 and CDR2 (germline): KGHSH, LQKENI. Trimming left V 3 bases short and J 10 bases short, with 10 bases between. CDR3 length: 12 residues. CDR3 sequence reads: CASSPPGNEQFF. The CDR3 DNA sequence: TGTGCCAGCTCACCCCCGGGGAACGAGCAGTTCTTC.

This clone has only a few counts. V gene TRBV18 combines with J gene TRBJ2-7; no reliable D call. The CDR3 spans 15 residues. Germline V gene sequence: CDR1 KGHSH, CDR2 LQKENI. The V end was cut by 0 bases, the J end by 2 bases, with 11 bases between. DNA of the CDR3: TGTGCCAGCTCACCACCGTCGGGTGCGGCCTACGAGCAGTACTTC. Encoded protein: CASSPPSGAAYEQYF.

This clone was found once. The genes are TRBV9 and TRBJ2-3, with 9 bases fitting TRBD2. Looked up from germline, CDR1 is SGDLS and CDR2 is YYNGEE. J lost 2 bases, V lost 0 bases, and 4 bases had no gene match. This CDR3 region has 16 residues. CDR3 sequence reads: CASSVVAGEPTDTQYF. The CDR3 coding sequence is TGTGCCAGCAGCGTAGTAGCGGGAGAACCCACAGATACGCAGTATTTT. The full variable domain, its missing parts supplied by reference TRBV9 and TRBJ2-3, is DSGVTQTPKHLITATGQRVTLRCSPRSGDLSVYWYQQSLDQGLQFLIQYYNGEERAKGNILERFSAQQFPDLHSELNLSSLELGDSALYFCASSVVAGEPTDTQYFGPGTRLTVL.

This clone was counted between two and nine times. The chain couples TRBV11-3 to TRBJ2-7, with a possible D match to TRBD1 (6 bases). This CDR3 is built from 14 residues. CDR1 SGHNT and CDR2 YENEEA come from the germline V gene. V lost 5 bases and J 2 bases, leaving 13 bases between the germline ends. CDR3 DNA sequence: TGTGCCAGCAGCCCGTCGACAGGACCCTACGAGCAGTACTTC. Residues: CASSPSTGPYEQYF.

This clone was recorded a few times. The CDR3 region is CASSLGRSSVSAGTYEQYF. CDR3 sequence (DNA): TGTGCCAGCAGCTTGGGACGGAGTTCGGTTAGCGCGGGGACCTACGAGCAGTACTTC. V gene TRBV5-5 combines with J gene TRBJ2-7, with D possibly TRBD2 on 6 matching bases. From germline, CDR1 is SGHKS and CDR2 YYEKEE (reference sequence). This CDR3 has 19 residues. Trimming pared 0 bases from V and 2 bases from J, leaving 24 bases between. The complete variable domain, with remaining parts taken from reference TRBV5-5 and TRBJ2-7, reads DAGVTQSPTHLIKTRGQQVTLRCSPISGHKSVSWYQQVLGQGPQFIFQYYEKEERGRGNFPDRFSARQFPNYSSELNVNALLLGDSALYLCASSLGRSSVSAGTYEQYFGPGTRLTVT.

The J gene is TRBJ2-5, the V gene TRBV27; D gene uncertain. TRBJ2-7 matches the DNA end more closely, so the J call is doubtful. The CDR3 extends over 12 amino acids. Germline V gene lookup returns CDR1 MNHEY and CDR2 SMNVEV (reference sequence). CDR3 bases: TGTGCCAGCCCTCAGGACGCCTACGAGCAGTACTTC. Encoded protein: CASPQDAYEQYF.

This chain links TRBV7-9 with TRBJ1-5; possible D gene TRBD1, 5 bases. The CDR3 loop spans 15 amino acids. The germline V and J ends were trimmed by 4 bases and 7 bases, with 17 bases remaining between them. Germline V gene lookup returns CDR1 SEHNR and CDR2 FQNEAQ (reference sequence). The CDR3: CASSSTVIEGQPQHF. Written as DNA, the CDR3 is TGTGCCAGCAGCTCGACAGTGATAGAGGGGCAGCCCCAGCATTTT.

This chain uses TRBV9 with TRBJ2-7, with D hard to call. The ends were cut back, 0 bases at V and 0 bases at J, with 10 bases in the middle. Germline V CDR1 and CDR2: SGDLS, YYNGEE. The CDR3 consists of 15 residues. CDR3 protein: CASSVGASSSYEQYF. CDR3 nucleotide sequence: TGTGCCAGCAGCGTAGGGGCTAGTTCCTCCTACGAGCAGTACTTC.

The chain combines TRBV7-8 with TRBJ2-1; no definite D call. The CDR3 contains 15 residues. CDR1 is SGHVS, CDR2 FQNEAQ, per germline. The V gene lost 3 bases and the J gene lost 2 bases, with 11 bases spanning the gap. This CDR3 reads CASSFETPTYNEQFF. The CDR3 DNA sequence: TGTGCCAGCAGCTTCGAGACGCCGACCTACAATGAGCAGTTCTTC.

The chain couples TRBV18 to TRBJ1-1; the D is unclear. Germline values: CDR1 KGHSH, CDR2 LQKENI. Trimming shortened V by 6 bases and J by 1 base, and 15 bases separated the two germline ends. The CDR3 runs 15 residues. CDR3 protein: CASSSLGQRNTEAFF. In DNA form, the CDR3 reads TGTGCCAGCTCCTCCCTTGGGCAACGGAACACTGAAGCTTTCTTT.

This clone was observed once. The chain recombines TRBV6-5 with TRBJ1-1, with D unclear. V was pared by 7 bases and J by 4 bases, with 10 bases between. The length of the CDR3 is 12 residues. CDR1 and CDR2 (germline): MNHEY, SVGAGI. This CDR3 is CASTAGGTEAFF. The CDR3 DNA reads TGTGCCAGCACTGCAGGAGGCACTGAAGCTTTCTTT.

The V gene is TRBV6-1, the J gene TRBJ2-1; 10 nucleotides agree with TRBD1. The CDR3 contains 15 residues. The germline V gene encodes CDR1 MNHNS and CDR2 SASEGT. J was trimmed by 6 bases and V by 7 bases; bases with no gene match: 9. CDR3 amino acids: CASTTDRGRGNEQFF. The CDR3 region has the DNA TGTGCCAGCACTACCGACAGGGGGCGAGGCAATGAGCAGTTCTTC.

Remarks on this clone: One end of the junction is discordant with germline, which a read error may explain. The sample carries other DNA sequences with the same CDR3. The chain links TRBV2 to TRBJ2-4; D call uncertain. CDR1 SNHLY and CDR2 FYNNEI come from the germline V gene. The length of the CDR3 is 14 residues. Here the CDR3 reads CASSGLQAKNIQYF. The CDR3 bases are TGCGCCAGCTCCGGGTTACAAGCCAAAAACATTCAGTACTTC.

This clone was recorded a few times. In the same sample, other DNA sequences code for this CDR3. The rearrangement joins TRBV9 to TRBJ1-1, with D unresolved. The length of the CDR3 is 13 residues. V was clipped by 0 bases and J by 4 bases, with 7 bases between them. Looked up from germline, CDR1 is SGDLS and CDR2 is YYNGEE. The CDR3 DNA sequence: TGTGCCAGCAGCGTAGGATATGGCACTGAAGCTTTCTTT. Translated: CASSVGYGTEAFF.